The 24 T cell receptor beta chains below come from one sample, sequenced in a study of blood T cells in healthy people across ages. A second PCR of roughly 7 to 11 cycles used a sample-barcoded 5' primer and a J-beta primer mix. TCRdb re-called the 5' RACE reads through MiXCR, storing one row per CDR3 protein. The data show roughly 570,000 distinct CDR3 sequences, 25% to 30% seen once. The source material was blood. These receptors were taken from a woman between 70 and 85 years old in good health.

The V and J genes are TRBV5-1 and TRBJ1-2; D uncertain. CDR1 is SGHRS, CDR2 YFSETQ, per germline. This CDR3 region has 13 residues. The germline V and J ends were trimmed by 1 base and 8 bases, with 12 bases remaining between them. The chain's CDR3 is CASSLFSERGYTF. The DNA of the CDR3 is TGCGCCAGCAGCTTGTTTAGCGAACGAGGCTACACCTTC.

The DNA for the CDR3 is TGTGCCAGCAGTCAAGTGGGGACCCAGTACTTC. Amino acids: CASSQVGTQYF. The V and J genes are TRBV6-6 and TRBJ2-5; the D is unclear. Trimming removed 5 bases from V and 7 bases from J, with 8 bases in between. The germline V gene encodes CDR1 MNHNY and CDR2 SVGAGI (reference sequence). The CDR3 is 11 amino acids.

This clonotype has just a few counts. The rearrangement joins TRBV6-2 or TRBV6-3 to TRBJ1-1, with a tentative D call TRBD1 (5 bases). This CDR3 has 15 amino acids. Trimming cost V 5 bases and J 0 bases, with 13 bases left between them. The germline V gene has CDR1 MNHEY and CDR2 SVGEGT. The CDR3 DNA sequence: TGTGCCAGCAGTGTGATAGGGGTGGTGAACACTGAAGCTTTCTTT. This codes for CASSVIGVVNTEAFF.

Regarding this clonotype: No conserved phenylalanine or tryptophan is present at the end of the CDR3, so a read error is the likely explanation. J is TRBJ2-4 and V is TRBV20-1; 7 bases agree with TRBD2. In germline, CDR1 is DFQATT, CDR2 SNEGSKA (reference sequence). Losses at the gene ends were 3 bases for V and 2 bases for J; bases not matched to a gene: 7. The CDR3 length is 15 residues. The CDR3 coding sequence is TGCAGTGCTAGTTCCCTAGCGGAATCCAAAAACATTCAGTACGTC. Translated: CSASSLAESKNIQYV.

The gene calls are TRBV7-9 and TRBJ1-2; 8 bases are a match to TRBD1. From germline, CDR1 is SEHNR and CDR2 FQNEAQ (reference sequence). The CDR3 is made up of 16 amino acids. J was trimmed by 5 bases and V by 3 bases; bases with no gene match: 11. The CDR3 is CASSLDRDRKIYGYTF. DNA of the CDR3: TGTGCCAGCAGCTTGGACCGGGACAGGAAAATTTATGGCTACACCTTC.

The genes are TRBV20-1 and TRBJ2-5; D might be TRBD1 or TRBD2, each matching 6 bases. V lost 5 bases, J lost 6 bases, and 16 bases lay in between. Looked up from germline, CDR1 is DFQATT and CDR2 is SNEGSKA (reference sequence). The CDR3 has 13 amino acids. The DNA of the CDR3 is TGCAGTGCTCAATCGGGGGCAGTGAAGACCCAGTACTTC. Encoded protein: CSAQSGAVKTQYF.

This clonotype came up a few times. The chain couples TRBV5-1 to TRBJ1-1; 7 nucleotides match TRBD1. The CDR3 spans 15 residues. Losses at the gene ends were 3 bases for V and 4 bases for J; bases not matched to a gene: 9. Germline V gene sequence: CDR1 SGHRS, CDR2 YFSETQ. CDR3 sequence: CASSYTGVTATEAFF. CDR3 nucleotides: TGCGCCAGCAGCTATACAGGGGTAACGGCCACTGAAGCTTTCTTT.

This clonotype was picked up a small number of times. V gene TRBV3-1 combines with J gene TRBJ1-1, with no clear D. The CDR3 is made up of 14 amino acids. V was trimmed by 1 base and J by 3 bases, leaving 9 bases between them. Germline values: CDR1 LGHDT, CDR2 YNNKEL (reference sequence). This CDR3 reads CASSQVRGHTEAFF. CDR3 sequence (DNA): TGTGCCAGCAGCCAAGTAAGAGGCCACACTGAAGCTTTCTTT.

There are a few counts of this clonotype. It may be a read error: a sequence one base away is much more abundant. The CDR3 DNA reads TGTGCCAGCAGCTCCGGGACAGGGGCCTATGGCTACACCTTC. This sequence encodes CASSSGTGAYGYTF. The chain joins TRBV6-2 or TRBV6-3 to TRBJ1-2, with 10 bases that match TRBD1. Germline CDR1 MNHEY, CDR2 SVGEGT. Unmatched junction bases numbered 5, after V lost 6 bases and J lost 4 bases. The CDR3 extends over 14 amino acids.

The chain couples TRBV29-1 to TRBJ2-5; D uncertain. The J call may be incorrect, as the DNA end agrees better with TRBJ2-7. The germline V gene encodes CDR1 SQVTM and CDR2 ANQGSEA. The CDR3 covers 11 residues. The CDR3 spells CSVGNSYEQYF. The CDR3 DNA follows: TGCAGCGTTGGGAACTCCTACGAGCAGTACTTC.

V usage is TRBV20-1 and J usage is TRBJ1-2, with 8 bases aligning to TRBD1. CDR1 and CDR2 from the germline V gene are DFQATT and SNEGSKA (reference sequence). The CDR3 length is 13 residues. Unmatched junction bases numbered 10, after V lost 6 bases and J lost 7 bases. The CDR3, as DNA: TGCAGTGCCGCCCTCAGGGGGCAGGGTGGCTACACCTTC. Translating it yields CSAALRGQGGYTF.

The chain is built from TRBV19 and TRBJ2-5; 7 nucleotides match TRBD2. The last part of the DNA fits TRBJ2-7 better; the J call may be wrong. This CDR3 comprises 15 residues. Germline CDR1 is LNHDA and CDR2 is SQIVND (reference sequence). The CDR3 DNA sequence: TGTGCCAGTAGTTGGGGAGGGGAGTCCTTCTACGAGCAGTACTTC. It translates to CASSWGGESFYEQYF.

This clonotype was observed at least ten times. The chain carries TRBV12-3 or TRBV12-4 and TRBJ1-1, with D tentatively TRBD1 (5 bases). V lost 6 bases, J lost 9 bases, and 20 bases lay in between. The CDR3 sequence is 14 residues long. The DNA of the CDR3 is TGTGCCAGCAGGCCTCCGGGGGGGGGAGGGCAAGCTTTCTTT. This encodes CASRPPGGGGQAFF.

In this sample, this clonotype turned up a few times. The V and J genes are TRBV6-6 and TRBJ2-6; D perhaps matches TRBD2 (5 bases). V dropped 7 bases and J dropped 4 bases, with 11 bases sitting between them. This CDR3 has 14 residues. Germline V CDR1 and CDR2: MNHNY, SVGAGI (reference sequence). This CDR3 reads CASIRGAGANVLTF. CDR3 nucleotides: TGTGCCAGCATCCGGGGAGCGGGGGCCAACGTCCTGACTTTC.

The count of this clonotype is one. The V gene is TRBV20-1, the J gene TRBJ2-1; 9 bases match TRBD2. The DNA end is a closer match to TRBJ2-7, so the J assignment may be wrong. This CDR3 spans 14 amino acids. Germline assignment: CDR1 DFQATT and CDR2 SNEGSKA (reference sequence). The CDR3 reads CSVQGGGAVSEQYF. The CDR3 DNA reads as TGCAGTGTTCAAGGCGGGGGGGCGGTTAGCGAGCAGTACTTC.

This chain's CDR3 is CASSRTGRHNSPLHF. CDR3 nucleotides: TGTGCCAGCAGCCGTACAGGGAGGCATAATTCACCCCTCCACTTT. V is TRBV12-3 or TRBV12-4 and J is TRBJ1-6; D is perhaps TRBD1 (6 bases). Deletions cut 6 bases from V and 5 bases from J, with 14 bases between. The CDR3 covers 15 residues.

This chain links TRBV4-3 with TRBJ1-6; D is uncertain. Germline V gene sequence: CDR1 LGHNA, CDR2 YSLEER. The ends were cut back, 0 bases at V and 7 bases at J, with 13 bases in the middle. The CDR3 length is 16 residues. CDR3 coding DNA: TGCGCCAGCAGCCAAGATCGGCAGTGGGTGAATTCACCCCTCCACTTT. This codes for CASSQDRQWVNSPLHF.

This clonotype occurred many times. The chain couples TRBV12-3 or TRBV12-4 to TRBJ1-2; D ambiguous. This CDR3 spans 13 amino acids. Trimming took off 7 bases at V and 2 bases at J, with 11 bases between the two ends. The CDR3 sequence: CASTMEGNYGYTF. DNA for the CDR3: TGTGCCAGCACCATGGAGGGAAACTATGGCTACACCTTC.

This chain joins TRBV20-1 and TRBJ1-4, with a weak D call TRBD1 (5 bases). Germline V gene lookup returns CDR1 DFQATT and CDR2 SNEGSKA (reference sequence). This CDR3 spans 13 amino acids. V dropped 6 bases and J dropped 6 bases, with 14 bases sitting between them. This chain's CDR3 is CSAPVGGDEKLFF. The CDR3 bases are TGCAGTGCCCCCGTAGGAGGGGATGAAAAACTGTTTTTT.

The chain has TRBV3-1 and TRBJ1-6, with TRBD1 matching 8 bases. The J segment lost 10 bases and the V segment lost 4 bases, leaving 9 bases of the junction unmatched. Germline CDR1 reads LGHDT; CDR2 reads YNNKEL (reference sequence). The CDR3 covers 15 residues. Written as DNA, the CDR3 is TGTGCCAGCAGCCGACGGACAGGGAGGGAATCACCCCTCCACTTT. Translated: CASSRRTGRESPLHF.

This clonotype was counted a few times. The V gene is TRBV7-9, the J gene TRBJ2-3; D unclear. CDR3 length: 15 amino acids. The ends were cut back, 2 bases at V and 3 bases at J, with 12 bases in the middle. Germline-derived CDR1 and CDR2 are SEHNR and FQNEAQ (reference sequence). In DNA form, the CDR3 reads TGTGCCAGCAGCTTATTGGCGCCTCCTACAGATACGCAGTATTTT. Encoded protein: CASSLLAPPTDTQYF.

This chain links TRBV20-1 with TRBJ1-5; the D gene is possibly TRBD1 (5 bases). In germline, CDR1 is DFQATT, CDR2 SNEGSKA (reference sequence). V was pared by 3 bases and J by 9 bases, with 15 bases between. The CDR3 extends over 13 amino acids. The DNA of the CDR3 is TGCAGTGCTAGTCAAGGGGCCCCTCTGCCCCAGCATTTT. Its translation: CSASQGAPLPQHF.

The V and J genes are TRBV9 and TRBJ2-3, with 12 bases matching TRBD1. The trim removed 3 bases at V and 12 bases at J, leaving 14 bases unmatched. Looked up from germline, CDR1 is SGDLS and CDR2 is YYNGEE. This CDR3 has 16 amino acids. In nucleotides, the CDR3 is TGTGCCAGCAGCGATGGGGACAGGGGGCCGAAAACGTTTCAGTATTTT. Its translation is CASSDGDRGPKTFQYF.

This clonotype was detected a few times. V and J are TRBV20-1 and TRBJ2-3, with 7 bases that match TRBD1. The germline gives CDR1 DFQATT, CDR2 SNEGSKA (reference sequence). V was pared by 6 bases and J by 5 bases, with 14 bases of the junction left unmatched. The CDR3 is 15 residues long. The CDR3 here is CSAIKGGGGGDTQYF. CDR3 nucleotide sequence: TGCAGTGCCATCAAAGGGGGCGGAGGTGGAGATACGCAGTATTTT.